The sequence of this T cell receptor (beta chain) was determined in a study of blood T cell repertoires in COVID-19. As for the study in general: Samples taken during acute and convalescent COVID-19 were collected in the United States, Italy and Spain.

Germline loops: CDR1 SGHTS, CDR2 YDEGEE. Trimming cost V 1 base and J 0 bases, with 14 bases left between them. CDR3 length: 18 amino acids. In the source study's methods: Amplification from reference gene primers served as the basis for estimated nucleated cell counts. Assay used: immunoSEQ multiplex PCR; TCRdb lists only in-frame clones, some missing. V, J and clone size were drawn from that table, and D and trimming were deduced from the DNA. The data show about 240,000 clones, around 85% seen once. Participant age was roughly 18 to 90 years, and participants resided in about 25 US areas. Participant-reported clinical history was the basis for cohort assignment.

The genes are TRBV5-8 and TRBJ1-6, with TRBD1 as a possible D gene (6 bases). Sequencing was done on a sample of PBMCs or T cells enriched from blood (not recorded which). This clonotype was sampled from a woman aged 35 to 49 with acute COVID-19. CDR3 amino acids: CASSLKSQDSSYNSPLHF. CDR3 DNA: TGTGCCAGCAGCTTGAAGTCGCAGGACAGCTCCTATAATTCACCCCTCCACTTT.